This TCR beta chain is drawn from a study of blood T cells in healthy people across ages. Germline CDR1 is MNHEY and CDR2 is SVGEGT. The CDR3 is made up of 16 amino acids. The authors ran a second PCR of about 7 to 12 cycles using a sample-barcoded 5' primer and a J-beta primer mix. TCRdb ran MiXCR on the 5' RACE reads and lists one entry per CDR3 protein. The sample records roughly 700,000 distinct CDR3 sequences, around 45% being singletons. PBMCs numbering at least 7 million were isolated per sample. Total RNA was isolated from each sample in quantities of at least 5.5 micrograms. This chain connects TRBV6-2 or TRBV6-3 to TRBJ2-4; D gene unclear. The better agreement between TRBJ2-7 and the DNA end casts doubt on the J call. The sample taken for sequencing was blood. The sequence derives from a woman aged 60-70 years in good health. The CDR3 loop reads CASSSNDYLVPYEQYF. The CDR3 region has the DNA TGTGCCAGCAGTTCCAACGATTACCTAGTACCCTACGAGCAGTACTTC.